This TCR beta chain is from a study of T-cell memory formation after mild COVID-19. Trimming removed 2 bases at V and 0 bases at J, with 10 bases between. Germline values: CDR1 MNHNY, CDR2 SVGAGI (reference sequence). The CDR3 loop spans 16 amino acids. This clonotype was detected a few times. MiXCR, applied by TCRdb to the 5' RACE reads, yields one record per CDR3 protein. The table has approximately 240,000 distinct CDR3 sequences, around 17% seen once. The receptor was derived from a man between 18 and 29 years old who had mild COVID-19 (a few samples of this study predate the infection). Cell type and time point are not known. The chain employs TRBV6-6 and TRBJ2-2; D is possibly TRBD1 (5 bases). Sequencing used PBMCs or a T cell subset sorted from them (not recorded which). The CDR3 DNA sequence: TGTGCCAGCAGTTACCCCCACAGGTCGAACACCGGGGAGCTGTTTTTT. Protein product: CASSYPHRSNTGELFF.